What follows are 27 T cell receptor beta chains derived from one specimen sequenced in a study of blood T cell repertoires in COVID-19. Measured with immunoSEQ multiplex PCR; TCRdb has only the in-frame clones, and not every one. The sample holds 200,000 to 300,000 clones, approximately 89% seen once. Sequences were obtained from peripheral blood. These receptors all stem from a woman between 45 and 60 years old with acute or convalescent COVID-19.

The rearrangement links TRBV6-6 to TRBJ1-1; TRBD1 might be the D (6 bases). From germline, CDR1 is MNHNY and CDR2 SVGAGI (reference sequence). The ends were cut back, 6 bases at V and 6 bases at J, with 17 bases in the middle. The CDR3 is 14 amino acids. In DNA form, the CDR3 reads TGTGCCAGCAGCCTGGCCGAGGGGGAGCCTGAAGCTTTCTTT. Its translation: CASSLAEGEPEAFF.

This chain uses TRBV7-2 with TRBJ1-6; D is ambiguous. V lost 1 base and J lost 7, with 14 bases in between. The CDR3 extends over 16 amino acids. Germline V lookup: CDR1 SGHTA, CDR2 FQGNSA. CDR3 residues: CASSLEGGLANSPLHF. The CDR3 coding sequence is TGTGCCAGCAGCTTAGAAGGTGGTCTAGCGAATTCACCCCTCCACTTT. Full variable domain (rest looked up from reference TRBV7-2 and TRBJ1-6): GAGVSQSPSNKVTEKGKDVELRCDPISGHTALYWYRQSLGQGLEFLIYFQGNSAPDKSGLPSDRFSAERTGGSVSTLTIQRTQQEDSAVYLCASSLEGGLANSPLHFGNGTRLTVT.

The chain carries TRBV11-2 and TRBJ1-3; TRBD1 agrees at 7 bases. This CDR3 is 15 amino acids long. Unmatched junction bases numbered 3, after V lost 1 base and J lost 3 bases. Per the germline V gene, CDR1 is SGHAT and CDR2 is FQNNGV. The CDR3 bases are TGTGCCAGCAGCTTAGGCGGGACAGTTGGAAACACCATATATTTT. It specifies CASSLGGTVGNTIYF.

The chain has TRBV10-1 and TRBJ2-7; 8 bases line up with TRBD2. V trimming: 0 bases; J trimming: 4 bases; junction bases outside the gene matches: 14. The CDR3 is made up of 18 amino acids. The germline V gene encodes CDR1 WNHNN and CDR2 SYGVQD (reference sequence). The CDR3, as DNA: TGCGCCAGCAGTGAGTCGTGGGGGGAGGTAGCGGGACCTTACGAGCAGTACTTC. Translated: CASSESWGEVAGPYEQYF.

The J gene is TRBJ1-5, the V gene TRBV9; 8 bases line up with TRBD1. Germline V gene lookup returns CDR1 SGDLS and CDR2 YYNGEE. The trim removed 4 bases at V and 3 bases at J, leaving 3 bases unmatched. This CDR3 region has 14 residues. Here the CDR3 reads CASSQGAFNQPQHF. CDR3 coding DNA: TGTGCCAGCAGCCAGGGGGCCTTCAATCAGCCCCAGCATTTT.

J is TRBJ2-7 and V is TRBV7-9, with TRBD2 matching 12 bases. CDR1 is SEHNR and CDR2 is FQNEAQ in the germline V gene (reference sequence). The CDR3 has 17 residues. Trimming cost V 2 bases and J 4 bases; bases outside gene matches: 9. The CDR3 sequence: CASSLRLAGDFWYEQYF. CDR3 sequence (DNA): TGTGCCAGCAGCTTAAGACTAGCGGGAGATTTCTGGTACGAGCAGTACTTC. Full variable domain (missing parts from reference TRBV7-9 and TRBJ2-7): DTGVSQNPRHKITKRGQNVTFRCDPISEHNRLYWYRQTLGQGPEFLTYFQNEAQLEKSRLLSDRFSAERPKGSFSTLEIQRTEQGDSAMYLCASSLRLAGDFWYEQYFGPGTRLTVT.

This chain joins TRBV7-9 and TRBJ1-1, with D possibly being TRBD1 (6 bases). V dropped 5 bases and J dropped 0 bases, with 13 bases sitting between them. Germline V lookup: CDR1 SEHNR, CDR2 FQNEAQ (reference sequence). The CDR3 contains 15 residues. The CDR3, as DNA: TGTGCCAGCAGCGCATGGACAGACTTGAACACTGAAGCTTTCTTT. Translated, it gives CASSAWTDLNTEAFF. The full variable domain, with the rest looked up from reference TRBV7-9 and TRBJ1-1, is DTGVSQNPRHKITKRGQNVTFRCDPISEHNRLYWYRQTLGQGPEFLTYFQNEAQLEKSRLLSDRFSAERPKGSFSTLEIQRTEQGDSAMYLCASSAWTDLNTEAFFGQGTRLTVV.

The V call is TRBV12-2, the J call TRBJ1-4. TRBV12-2 is a recognized pseudogene. The CDR3 runs 15 residues. The DNA of the CDR3 is TGTGCAAGTCGCTTAGTGAGTACAACTAATGAAAAACTGTTTTTT. It yields the protein CASRLVSTTNEKLFF.

CDR3 in amino acids: CASTKTGPGSYEQYF. The CDR3 DNA reads as TGTGCCAGCACCAAGACTGGCCCGGGCTCCTACGAGCAGTACTTC. The chain couples TRBV7-9 to TRBJ2-7; D gene unclear. The CDR3 has 15 amino acids. Germline V gene lookup returns CDR1 SEHNR and CDR2 FQNEAQ (reference sequence). V lost 7 bases and J 0 bases, leaving 16 bases between the germline ends.

This sequence joins TRBV9 and TRBJ2-3; 12 bases align to TRBD2. Trimming at V came to 0 bases and at J to 6 bases, leaving 5 bases not matched to a gene. There are 16 residues in the CDR3. Germline V gives CDR1 SGDLS, CDR2 YYNGEE. The CDR3 sequence: CASSVGLAGGTDTQYF. The CDR3 bases are TGTGCCAGCAGCGTAGGCCTAGCGGGAGGGACCGATACGCAGTATTTT.

The genes are TRBV7-2 and TRBJ2-5, with 13 nucleotides matching TRBD2. Trimming removed 5 bases from V and 4 bases from J; junction bases left unmatched: 13. This CDR3 is built from 18 residues. In germline, CDR1 is SGHTA, CDR2 FQGNSA. Here the CDR3 DNA reads TGTGCCAGCAGCCTTCCACTTGGACTAGCGGGAGCCCCAGAGACCCAGTACTTC. Protein: CASSLPLGLAGAPETQYF.

This rearrangement joins TRBV5-5 to TRBJ1-1, with a possible D match to TRBD1 (6 bases). Trimming removed 3 bases from V and 6 bases from J, with 18 bases in between. The CDR3 sequence is 15 residues long. From germline, CDR1 is SGHKS and CDR2 YYEKEE (reference sequence). As DNA, the CDR3 is TGTGCCAGCAGCTCCAGCCCGCTCAGGGGCGCTGAAGCTTTCTTT. Translating gives CASSSSPLRGAEAFF.

The chain joins TRBV7-6 to TRBJ2-2, with TRBD2 identical over 7 bases. With 0 bases clipped from V and 7 bases from J, the junction kept 11 bases outside the gene matches. Germline-derived CDR1 and CDR2 are SGHVS and FNYEAQ. This CDR3 comprises 17 residues. CDR3 amino acids: CASSLAGGAGASGELFF. DNA for the CDR3: TGTGCCAGCAGCTTAGCCGGGGGTGCGGGAGCGAGCGGGGAGCTGTTTTTT. Drawing the rest from reference TRBV7-6 and TRBJ2-2, the complete variable domain is GAGVSQSPRYKVTKRGQDVALRCDPISGHVSLYWYRQALGQGPEFLTYFNYEAQQDKSGLPNDRFSAERPEGSISTLTIQRTEQRDSAMYRCASSLAGGAGASGELFFGEGSRLTVL.

The chain couples TRBV27 to TRBJ1-4; D gene ambiguous. The V end was cut by 3 bases, the J end by 8 bases, with 13 bases between. The CDR3 has 14 amino acids. CDR1 is MNHEY and CDR2 is SMNVEV in the germline V gene (reference sequence). DNA for the CDR3: TGTGCCAGCAGTTTTCGGAGGTTTGGGGAAAAACTGTTTTTT. Protein sequence: CASSFRRFGEKLFF.

The gene calls are TRBV7-8 and TRBJ1-5; possibly TRBD1 for D (5 bases). From germline, CDR1 is SGHVS and CDR2 FQNEAQ. The V end was cut by 0 bases, the J end by 6 bases, with 9 bases between. The CDR3 covers 14 residues. CDR3 sequence reads: CASSLARDLQPQHF. The CDR3 nucleotides are TGTGCCAGCAGCTTAGCGCGGGACCTTCAGCCCCAGCATTTT.

About this clone: This same CDR3 is encoded by further DNA sequences in the sample. The CDR3 region has the DNA TGTGCCAGCAGTGGAAACGGGGGACTCTACGAGCAGTACTTC. Residues: CASSGNGGLYEQYF. The rearrangement links TRBV2 to TRBJ2-7, with a weak D call TRBD2 (6 bases). Per the germline V gene, CDR1 is SNHLY and CDR2 is FYNNEI. The CDR3 spans 14 residues. V was pared by 4 bases and J by 3 bases, with 13 bases between.

The chain links TRBV27 to TRBJ2-5; possible D gene TRBD2, 6 bases. The CDR3 has 16 amino acids. V was shortened by 4 bases and J by 4 bases, with 19 bases between the two germline ends. The germline CDR1 and CDR2 sequences are MNHEY and SMNVEV (reference sequence). This CDR3 reads CASSSAGLPTGETQYF. The CDR3 bases are TGTGCCAGCAGTTCCGCGGGACTCCCGACGGGAGAGACCCAGTACTTC.

The count of this clone is one. The chain links TRBV28 to TRBJ2-5; D gene uncertain. Germline V CDR1 and CDR2: MDHEN, SYDVKM. V was clipped by 5 bases and J by 5 bases, with 18 bases between them. This CDR3 comprises 15 residues. The CDR3 loop reads CASSLAAAGSETQYF. In nucleotides, the CDR3 is TGTGCCAGCAGTCTGGCGGCCGCCGGGTCGGAGACCCAGTACTTC. Variable domain in full (rest from reference TRBV28 and TRBJ2-5): DVKVTQSSRYLVKRTGEKVFLECVQDMDHENMFWYRQDPGLGLRLIYFSYDVKMKEKGDIPEGYSVSREKKERFSLILESASTNQTSMYLCASSLAAAGSETQYFGPGTRLLVL.

The rearrangement joins TRBV21-1 to TRBJ2-5; the table's D call, TRBD2, was not checked against the DNA. TRBV21-1 is flagged as a pseudogene. The CDR3 is 13 residues long. CDR3 bases: TGTGCCAGCAGCAGGGGGGACCAAGAGACCCAGTACTTC. This translates into CASSRGDQETQYF.

The J gene is TRBJ1-5, the V gene TRBV30; TRBD1 aligns across 8 bases. Germline lookup yields CDR1 GTSNPN and CDR2 SVGIG (reference sequence). The CDR3 sequence is 14 residues long. The V gene end was trimmed by 4 bases and the J gene end by 6 bases; junction bases not matched to a gene: 8. In nucleotides, the CDR3 is TGTGCCTGGACGACAGGGGCAGAATCTCAGCCCCAGCATTTT. Encoded protein: CAWTTGAESQPQHF.

In its sample, this clone was seen a few times. The V and J genes are TRBV4-3 and TRBJ2-7; the D gene is possibly TRBD1 (5 bases). V was trimmed by 0 bases and J by 6 bases, leaving 18 bases between them. The CDR3 length is 16 residues. Germline V gene lookup returns CDR1 LGHNA and CDR2 YSLEER. CDR3 loop: CASSQDGAYQGGEQYF. The CDR3 DNA reads as TGCGCCAGCAGCCAAGATGGGGCCTACCAGGGCGGCGAGCAGTACTTC.

This rearrangement joins TRBV11-2 to TRBJ2-2; weak D call: TRBD2 (7 bases). The CDR3 has 15 amino acids. Per germline, CDR1 SGHAT and CDR2 FQNNGV. Trimming shortened V by 3 bases and J by 4 bases, and 12 bases separated the two germline ends. CDR3 in amino acids: CASSFGGLGTGELFF. In DNA, the CDR3 is TGTGCCAGCAGCTTCGGGGGGCTGGGCACCGGGGAGCTGTTTTTT.

V usage is TRBV14 and J usage is TRBJ1-2, with D maybe TRBD1 (6 bases). The V end was cut by 1 base, the J end by 8 bases, with 11 bases between. Germline V gene sequence: CDR1 SGHDN, CDR2 FVKESK. There are 13 residues in the CDR3. CDR3 in amino acids: CASSQVSTGGYTF. The CDR3, as DNA: TGTGCCAGCAGCCAAGTTTCGACAGGCGGCTACACCTTC.

CDR3 sequence reads: CASSPGTEAFF. For the CDR3, the DNA is TGTGCCAGCAGCCCAGGCACTGAAGCTTTCTTT. V is TRBV14 and J is TRBJ1-1; no clear D gene. V lost 4 bases and J lost 4, with 4 bases in between. CDR1 is SGHDN, CDR2 FVKESK, per germline. The CDR3 totals 11 residues.

The gene calls are TRBV9 and TRBJ2-3; 7 bases line up with TRBD2. V was pared by 0 bases and J by 0 bases, with 4 bases of the junction left unmatched. The CDR3 has 16 amino acids. The V gene's germline CDR1 is SGDLS and CDR2 YYNGEE. The DNA of the CDR3 is TGTGCCAGCAGCGTAGGCCTTAGCGGGAGCACAGATACGCAGTATTTT. Its translation is CASSVGLSGSTDTQYF.

The chain uses TRBV14 and TRBJ2-7; D possibly corresponds to TRBD1 (5 bases). Germline values: CDR1 SGHDN, CDR2 FVKESK. Trimming pared 0 bases from V and 1 base from J, leaving 16 bases between. This CDR3 spans 17 amino acids. The CDR3 loop reads CASSQDLSPGYSYEQYF. In DNA, the CDR3 is TGTGCCAGCAGCCAAGATCTTAGTCCAGGGTATTCCTACGAGCAGTACTTC.

The genes are TRBV6-1 and TRBJ2-7; TRBD1 is a possible D gene (6 bases). Germline assignment: CDR1 MNHNS and CDR2 SASEGT. V was shortened by 2 bases and J by 3 bases, with 11 bases between the two germline ends. The length of the CDR3 is 14 residues. CDR3 sequence reads: CASSENYRDYEQYF. For the CDR3, the DNA is TGTGCCAGCAGTGAAAATTACAGGGACTACGAGCAGTACTTC.